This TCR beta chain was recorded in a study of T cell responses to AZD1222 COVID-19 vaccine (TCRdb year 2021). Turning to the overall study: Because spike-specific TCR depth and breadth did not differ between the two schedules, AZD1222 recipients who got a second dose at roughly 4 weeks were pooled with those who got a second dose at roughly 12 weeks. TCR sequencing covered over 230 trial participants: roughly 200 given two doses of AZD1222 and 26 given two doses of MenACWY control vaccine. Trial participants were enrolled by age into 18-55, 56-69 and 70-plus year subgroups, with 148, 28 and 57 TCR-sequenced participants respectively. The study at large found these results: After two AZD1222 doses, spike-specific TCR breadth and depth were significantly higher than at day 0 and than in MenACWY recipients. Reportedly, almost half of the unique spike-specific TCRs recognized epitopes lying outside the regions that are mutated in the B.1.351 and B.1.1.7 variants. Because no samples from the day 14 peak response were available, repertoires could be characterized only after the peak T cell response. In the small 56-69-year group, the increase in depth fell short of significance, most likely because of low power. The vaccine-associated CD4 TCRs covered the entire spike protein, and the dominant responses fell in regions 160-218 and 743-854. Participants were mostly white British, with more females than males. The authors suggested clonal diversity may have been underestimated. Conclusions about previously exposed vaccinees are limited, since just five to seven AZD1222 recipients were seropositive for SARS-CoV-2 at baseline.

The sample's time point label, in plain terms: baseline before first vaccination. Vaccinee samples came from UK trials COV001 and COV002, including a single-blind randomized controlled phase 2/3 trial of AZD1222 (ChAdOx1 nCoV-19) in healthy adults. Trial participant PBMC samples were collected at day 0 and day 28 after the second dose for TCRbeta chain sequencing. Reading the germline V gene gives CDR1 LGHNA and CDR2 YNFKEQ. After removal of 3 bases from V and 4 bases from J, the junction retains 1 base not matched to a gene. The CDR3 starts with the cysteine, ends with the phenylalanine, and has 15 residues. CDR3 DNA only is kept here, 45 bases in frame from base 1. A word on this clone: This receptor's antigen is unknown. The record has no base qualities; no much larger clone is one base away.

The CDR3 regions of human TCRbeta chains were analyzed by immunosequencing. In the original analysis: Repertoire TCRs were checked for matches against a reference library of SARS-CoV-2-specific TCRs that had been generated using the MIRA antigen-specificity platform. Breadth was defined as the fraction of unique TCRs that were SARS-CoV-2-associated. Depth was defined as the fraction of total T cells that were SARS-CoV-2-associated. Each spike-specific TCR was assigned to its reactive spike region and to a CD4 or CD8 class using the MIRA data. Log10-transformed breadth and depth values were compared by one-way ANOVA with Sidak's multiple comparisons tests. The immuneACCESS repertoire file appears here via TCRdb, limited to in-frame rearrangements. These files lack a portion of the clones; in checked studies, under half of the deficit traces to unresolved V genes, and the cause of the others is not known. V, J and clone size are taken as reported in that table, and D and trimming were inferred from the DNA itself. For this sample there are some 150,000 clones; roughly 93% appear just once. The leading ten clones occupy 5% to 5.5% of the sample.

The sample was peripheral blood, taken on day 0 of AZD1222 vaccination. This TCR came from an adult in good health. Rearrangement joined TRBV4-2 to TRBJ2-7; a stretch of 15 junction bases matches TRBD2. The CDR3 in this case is CASSHGLAGGYEQYF. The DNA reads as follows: TGTGCCAGCAGCCACGGACTAGCGGGAGGGTACGAGCAGTACTTC.